These T cell receptor beta chains were read from a single sample in a study of blood T cell repertoires in COVID-19. TCRdb's copy holds only in-frame clones and misses some; the assay was immunoSEQ multiplex PCR. The sample has about 240,000 clones; roughly 80% are singletons. The sequenced sample consisted of peripheral blood. The source is a woman younger than 35 with acute or convalescent COVID-19. CDR3s include the opening cysteine and the closing phenylalanine or tryptophan. The D gene is left open where the match is weak. The size field is filled for only some rows; it gives once, few, many or a size class.

V: TRBV19
J: TRBJ1-1
size: NA
D: NA
length: 16
CDR3: CASSKVGGYWTTEAFF
DNA: TGTGCCAGTAGTAAAGTTGGGGGGTACTGGACCACTGAAGCTTTCTTT

V: TRBV19
J: TRBJ1-5
size: once
D: TRBD1
length: 18
CDR3: CASSIVRDSLISNQPQHF
DNA: TGTGCCAGTAGTATCGTTAGGGACAGCCTCATTAGCAATCAGCCCCAGCATTTT

V: TRBV19
J: TRBJ2-7
size: NA
D: TRBD2
length: 14
CDR3: CASSGTSSRYEQYF
DNA: TGTGCCAGTAGTGGGACTAGCTCTCGCTACGAGCAGTACTTC

V: TRBV5-1
J: TRBJ1-1
size: NA
D: NA
length: 14
CDR3: CASNEGVWNTEAFF
DNA: TGCGCCAGCAACGAGGGTGTATGGAACACTGAAGCTTTCTTT

V: TRBV11-2
J: TRBJ1-2
size: NA
D: TRBD1
length: 16
CDR3: CASSSITGGLTYGYTF
DNA: TGTGCCAGCAGCTCTATAACAGGGGGGCTTACCTATGGCTACACCTTC

V: TRBV19
J: TRBJ1-2
size: NA
D: NA
length: 17
CDR3: CASSIAGQWPIRYGYTF
DNA: TGTGCCAGTAGTATAGCTGGGCAGTGGCCGATCCGGTATGGCTACACCTTC

V: TRBV5-4
J: TRBJ1-2
size: NA
D: NA
length: 17
CDR3: CASSLGGWQEGSYGYTF
DNA: TGTGCCAGCAGCTTGGGAGGCTGGCAGGAGGGTTCATATGGCTACACCTTC

V: TRBV7-2
J: TRBJ2-7
size: NA
D: NA
length: 15
CDR3: CASSLGTPKTYEQYF
DNA: TGTGCCAGCAGCTTGGGGACTCCAAAAACCTACGAGCAGTACTTC

V: TRBV27
J: TRBJ2-2
size: NA
D: NA
length: 15
CDR3: CASKLPSSAAGELFF
DNA: TGTGCCAGCAAGTTGCCCTCGAGTGCCGCCGGGGAGCTGTTTTTT

V: TRBV4-3
J: TRBJ2-1
size: NA
D: TRBD2
length: 17
CDR3: CASSQGTSGRSYNEQFF
DNA: TGCGCCAGCAGCCAAGGGACTAGCGGGAGATCGTACAATGAGCAGTTCTTC

V: TRBV2
J: TRBJ2-7
size: NA
D: TRBD2
length: 15
CDR3: CASSELAEKIYEQYF
DNA: TGTGCCAGCAGCGAACTAGCGGAGAAGATCTACGAGCAGTACTTC

V: TRBV19
J: TRBJ2-4
size: NA
D: TRBD1
length: 19
CDR3: CASRHRGNFNGKEGNIQYF
DNA: TGTGCCAGTAGGCACAGGGGTAACTTTAATGGAAAAGAGGGAAACATTCAGTACTTC

V: TRBV3-1/TRBV3-2
J: TRBJ2-1
size: few
D: TRBD2
length: 15
CDR3: CASSQVVAGYNEQFF
DNA: TGTGCCAGCAGCCAAGTCGTAGCGGGGTACAATGAGCAGTTCTTC

V: TRBV7-2
J: TRBJ1-6
size: NA
D: NA
length: 16
CDR3: CASSFNVASLNSPLHF
DNA: TGTGCCAGCAGCTTTAATGTGGCAAGTTTAAATTCACCCCTCCACTTT

V: TRBV9
J: TRBJ2-2
size: NA
D: NA
length: 16
CDR3: CASSVVGLGNTGELFF
DNA: TGTGCCAGCAGCGTAGTAGGACTGGGGAACACCGGGGAGCTGTTTTTT

V: TRBV9
J: TRBJ1-2
size: NA
D: TRBD1
length: 18
CDR3: CASSVSGTGIKVDYGYTF
DNA: TGTGCCAGCAGCGTTTCCGGGACAGGGATTAAAGTGGACTATGGCTACACCTTC